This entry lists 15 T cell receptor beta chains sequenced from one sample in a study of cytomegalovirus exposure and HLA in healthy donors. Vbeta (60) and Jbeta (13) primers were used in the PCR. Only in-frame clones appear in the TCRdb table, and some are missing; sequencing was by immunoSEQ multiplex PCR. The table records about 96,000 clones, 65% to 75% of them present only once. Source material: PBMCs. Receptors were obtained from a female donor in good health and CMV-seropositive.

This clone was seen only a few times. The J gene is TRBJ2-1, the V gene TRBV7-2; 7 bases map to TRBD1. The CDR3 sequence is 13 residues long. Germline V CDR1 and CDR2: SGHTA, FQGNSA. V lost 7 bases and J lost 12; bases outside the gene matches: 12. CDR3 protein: CASNPGARGTQFF. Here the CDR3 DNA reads TGTGCCAGCAATCCAGGGGCCAGGGGGACGCAGTTCTTC.

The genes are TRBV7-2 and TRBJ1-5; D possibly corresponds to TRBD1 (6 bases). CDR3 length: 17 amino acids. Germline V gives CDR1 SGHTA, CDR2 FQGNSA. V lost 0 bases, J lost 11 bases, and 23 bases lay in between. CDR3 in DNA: TGTGCCAGCAGCTTAGCGCCCCAACAGGGCGGGCTATCAGCCCAGCATTTT. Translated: CASSLAPQQGGLSAQHF.

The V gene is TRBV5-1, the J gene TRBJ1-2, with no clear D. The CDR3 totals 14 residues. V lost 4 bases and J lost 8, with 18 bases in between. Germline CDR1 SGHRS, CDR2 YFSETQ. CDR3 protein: CASSLGLVTMGYTF. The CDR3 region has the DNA TGCGCCAGCAGCCTCGGACTGGTAACTATGGGCTACACCTTC.

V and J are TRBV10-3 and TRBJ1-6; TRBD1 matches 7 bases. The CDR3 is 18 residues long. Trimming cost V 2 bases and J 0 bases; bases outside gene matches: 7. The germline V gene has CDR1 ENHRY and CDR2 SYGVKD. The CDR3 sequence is CAISERGPTSSYNSPLHF. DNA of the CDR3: TGTGCCATCAGTGAGAGGGGGCCGACCAGCTCCTATAATTCACCCCTCCACTTT.

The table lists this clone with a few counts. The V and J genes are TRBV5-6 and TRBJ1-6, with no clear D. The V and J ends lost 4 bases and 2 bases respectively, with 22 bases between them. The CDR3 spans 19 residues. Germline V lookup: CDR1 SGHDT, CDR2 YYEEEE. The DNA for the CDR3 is TGTGCCAGCAGCACCCTCCGTTTTGGCCAGAGGCCCTATAATTCACCCCTCCACTTT. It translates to CASSTLRFGQRPYNSPLHF.

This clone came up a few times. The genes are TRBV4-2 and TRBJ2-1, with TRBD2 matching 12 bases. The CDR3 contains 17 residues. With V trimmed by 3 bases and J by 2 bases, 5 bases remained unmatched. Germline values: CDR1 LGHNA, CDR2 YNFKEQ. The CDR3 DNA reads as TGTGCCAGCAGCCAGGCCCGACTAGCGGGGGCCTACAATGAGCAGTTCTTC. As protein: CASSQARLAGAYNEQFF.

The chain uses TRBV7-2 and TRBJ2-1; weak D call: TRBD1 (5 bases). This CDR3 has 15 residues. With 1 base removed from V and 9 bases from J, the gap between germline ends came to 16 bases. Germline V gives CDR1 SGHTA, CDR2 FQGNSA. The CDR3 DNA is TGTGCCAGCAGCTTAGACGGGCGGCAGGGCAGTGAGCAGTTCTTC. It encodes CASSLDGRQGSEQFF.

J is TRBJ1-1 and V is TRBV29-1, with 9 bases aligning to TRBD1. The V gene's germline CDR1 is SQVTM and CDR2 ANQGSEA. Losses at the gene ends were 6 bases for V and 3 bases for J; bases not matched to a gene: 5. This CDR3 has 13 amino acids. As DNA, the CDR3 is TGCAGCGTCGCCACAGGGGGCGACACTGAAGCTTTCTTT. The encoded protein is CSVATGGDTEAFF. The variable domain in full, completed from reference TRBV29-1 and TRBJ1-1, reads SAVISQKPSRDICQRGTSLTIQCQVDSQVTMMFWYRQQPGQSLTLIATANQGSEATYESGFVIDKFPISRPNLTFSTLTVSNMSPEDSSIYLCSVATGGDTEAFFGQGTRLTVV.

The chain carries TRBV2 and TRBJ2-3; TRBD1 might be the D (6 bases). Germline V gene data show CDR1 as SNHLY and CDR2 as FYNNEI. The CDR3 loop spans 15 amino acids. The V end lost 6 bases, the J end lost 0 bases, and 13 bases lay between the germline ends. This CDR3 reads CASRPDRISTDTQYF. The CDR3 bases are TGTGCCAGCAGGCCCGACAGGATTAGCACAGATACGCAGTATTTT.

Here the CDR3 reads CAWSVLGPTGNTEAFF. The DNA of the CDR3 is TGTGCCTGGAGTGTACTGGGCCCGACAGGGAACACTGAAGCTTTCTTT. This chain connects TRBV30 to TRBJ1-1, with D maybe TRBD1 (6 bases). In germline, CDR1 is GTSNPN, CDR2 SVGIG (reference sequence). The CDR3 has 16 amino acids. The V gene lost 0 bases and the J gene lost 1 base, with 15 bases spanning the gap.

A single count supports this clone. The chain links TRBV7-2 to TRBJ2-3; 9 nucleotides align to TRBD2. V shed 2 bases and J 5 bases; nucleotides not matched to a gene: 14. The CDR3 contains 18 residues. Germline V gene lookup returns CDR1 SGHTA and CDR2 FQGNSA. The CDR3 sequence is CASSLSGSAGGLGDTQYF. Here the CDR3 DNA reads TGTGCCAGCAGCTTATCCGGGAGTGCGGGGGGGCTAGGAGATACGCAGTATTTT.

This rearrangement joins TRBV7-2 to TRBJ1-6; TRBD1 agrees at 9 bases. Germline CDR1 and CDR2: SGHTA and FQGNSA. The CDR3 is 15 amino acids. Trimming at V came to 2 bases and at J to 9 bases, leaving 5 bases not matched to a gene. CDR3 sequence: CASSLRQGQGSPLHF. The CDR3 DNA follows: TGTGCCAGCAGCTTACGGCAGGGACAGGGTTCACCCCTCCACTTT.

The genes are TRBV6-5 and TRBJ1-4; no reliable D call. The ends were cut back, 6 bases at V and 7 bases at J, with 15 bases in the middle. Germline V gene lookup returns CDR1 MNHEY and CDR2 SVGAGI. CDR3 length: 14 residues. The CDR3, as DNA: TGTGCCAGCAGCCCCCCGGGAGTCCGTGAAAAACTGTTTTTT. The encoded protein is CASSPPGVREKLFF.

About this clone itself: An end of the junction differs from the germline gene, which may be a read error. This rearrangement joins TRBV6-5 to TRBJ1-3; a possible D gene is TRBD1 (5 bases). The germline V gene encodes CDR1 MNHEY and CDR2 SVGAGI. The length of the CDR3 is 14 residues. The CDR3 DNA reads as TGTGCCAGCAGTTACTCGGGGCCTGGGAACACCATATATTTT. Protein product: CASSYSGPGNTIYF.

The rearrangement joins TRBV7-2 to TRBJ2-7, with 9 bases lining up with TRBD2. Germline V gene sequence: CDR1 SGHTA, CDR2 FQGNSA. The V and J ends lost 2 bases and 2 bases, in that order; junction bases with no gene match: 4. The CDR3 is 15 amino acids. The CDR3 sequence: CASSLTAGGTYEQYF. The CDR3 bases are TGTGCCAGCAGCTTAACGGCGGGAGGGACCTACGAGCAGTACTTC.